The clone carrying this TCR beta chain was seen a few times. What it binds is not known. TCRdb analysed the 5' RACE reads with MiXCR anew, one entry per CDR3 protein. The data show just under 600,000 distinct CDR3 sequences, roughly 13% seen once. Trimming took 6 bases from V and 1 from J, leaving 11 bases between them. The CDR3 runs 14 residues. CDR1 is SGHTA, CDR2 FQGNSA, per germline. These data originate in a study of T cells after yellow fever vaccination. The study, taken as a whole, reports: Most clones from primary vaccination were detected again post-booster (about 96% CD4, more than 85% CD8).

This clonotype was sampled from a man in his thirties or forties who received the YFV17D yellow fever vaccine. The sample consisted of PBMCs, taken on the day of the yellow fever booster vaccination. This chain joins TRBV7-2 and TRBJ2-3, with D possibly matching TRBD2 (7 bases). The CDR3 DNA follows: TGTGCCAGCAGGAGGGGGGGTGGCACAGATACGCAGTATTTT. It translates to CASRRGGGTDTQYF.